Listed below are T cell receptor beta chains from one sample, sequenced in a study of T-cell reconstitution after alpha-beta-depleted transplantation in children. TCRdb re-called the PCR reads with MiXCR, one entry per CDR3 protein. The sample consists of hundreds of thousands of distinct CDR3 sequences, 20% to 30% of them appearing once. The sequences come from PBMCs, mostly from graft donor cells, collected 360 days after TCRalphabeta/CD19-depleted stem cell transplant. Every receptor here comes from a female patient aged 2 to 10 who had a stem cell transplant for congenital amegakaryocytic thrombocytopenia, so the T cells may come from the graft donor. The CDR3 runs from the conserved cysteine through the conserved F or W. The D gene is left open where the match is weak. Clone size is given for some rows only: seen once, a few or many times, or a class if the clone is expanded.

V: TRBV12-3/TRBV12-4; size: few; J: TRBJ2-1; D: TRBD2; CDR3: CASSPQGTSGYTRIGQFF; DNA: TGTGCCAGCAGTCCTCAAGGGACTAGCGGGTATACGAGGATCGGGCAGTTCTTC
V: TRBV4-2; size: .; J: TRBJ1-4; D: .; CDR3: CASSQDNRDRRVVEKLFF; DNA: TGTGCCAGCAGCCAAGATAATCGCGACAGGAGGGTAGTTGAAAAACTGTTTTTT
V: TRBV12-3/TRBV12-4; size: few; J: TRBJ1-5; D: .; CDR3: CASSPNREKDYSAAQHF; DNA: TGTGCCAGCAGTCCCAACCGGGAGAAGGATTACTCTGCAGCCCAGCATTTT
V: TRBV10-1; size: few; J: TRBJ2-2; D: .; CDR3: CASSSTPGTATGELFF; DNA: TGCGCCAGCAGTTCCACACCCGGGACGGCCACCGGGGAGCTGTTTTTT
V: TRBV20-1; size: few; J: TRBJ2-1; D: .; CDR3: CSAIQSSYNEQFF; DNA: TGCAGTGCCATCCAGAGCTCCTACAATGAGCAGTTCTTC
V: TRBV3-1; size: many; J: TRBJ2-7; D: .; CDR3: CASSHLRGEQYF; DNA: TGTGCCAGCAGCCACCTCAGGGGCGAGCAGTACTTC
V: TRBV28; size: many; J: TRBJ2-2; D: TRBD1; CDR3: CASSLSRQGTGELFF; DNA: TGTGCCAGCAGTTTATCAAGACAGGGGACCGGGGAGCTGTTTTTT
V: TRBV7-2; size: few; J: TRBJ2-3; D: TRBD1; CDR3: CASSLVLLDRNTDTQYF; DNA: TGTGCCAGCAGCTTAGTCCTACTGGACAGGAACACAGATACGCAGTATTTT
V: TRBV7-9; size: few; J: TRBJ2-6; D: TRBD1; CDR3: CASTHGDSLSGANVLTF; DNA: TGTGCCAGCACCCACGGGGACAGCCTCTCTGGGGCCAACGTCCTGACTTTC
V: TRBV6-2/TRBV6-3; size: once; J: TRBJ2-5; D: .; CDR3: CASPKVGGGETQYF; DNA: TGTGCCAGCCCCAAGGTTGGGGGCGGGGAGACCCAGTACTTC
V: TRBV12-3/TRBV12-4; size: few; J: TRBJ2-5; D: .; CDR3: CASSDPGGLYQETQYF; DNA: TGTGCCAGCAGTGATCCCGGGGGCTTGTACCAAGAGACCCAGTACTTC
V: TRBV9; size: few; J: TRBJ1-1; D: .; CDR3: CASSVEAGKNTEAFF; DNA: TGTGCCAGCAGCGTAGAGGCGGGGAAGAACACTGAAGCTTTCTTT
V: TRBV7-2; size: many; J: TRBJ1-1; D: .; CDR3: CASSFSMGNTEAFF; DNA: TGTGCCAGCAGCTTTTCCATGGGGAACACTGAAGCTTTCTTT
V: TRBV5-1; size: .; J: TRBJ2-1; D: .; CDR3: CASSLALYKSSYNEQFF; DNA: TGCGCCAGCAGCTTGGCCCTTTATAAAAGCTCCTACAATGAGCAGTTCTTC
V: TRBV3-1; size: .; J: TRBJ2-1; D: .; CDR3: CARQLGFAEKYNEQFF; DNA: TGTGCCAGGCAGCTAGGGTTTGCCGAGAAATACAATGAGCAGTTCTTC
V: TRBV7-2; size: few; J: TRBJ1-2; D: TRBD1; CDR3: CASSPQTGGWYGYTF; DNA: TGTGCCAGCAGCCCGCAGACAGGGGGCTGGTATGGCTACACCTTC
V: TRBV15; size: few; J: TRBJ2-2; D: .; CDR3: CATSRGRLAGELFF; DNA: TGTGCCACCAGCAGGGGACGACTAGCCGGGGAGCTGTTTTTT
V: TRBV29-1; size: .; J: TRBJ2-3; D: TRBD2; CDR3: CSGGLAGDTQYF; DNA: TGCAGCGGAGGACTAGCAGGAGATACGCAGTATTTT
V: TRBV18; size: once; J: TRBJ1-1; D: TRBD1; CDR3: CASSPSTGGTEAFF; DNA: TGTGCCAGCTCACCCTCGACAGGGGGCACTGAAGCTTTCTTT
V: TRBV12-3/TRBV12-4; size: few; J: TRBJ1-1; D: .; CDR3: CASSTSTGLSEAFF; DNA: TGTGCCAGCAGTACGTCCACAGGGCTCTCTGAAGCTTTCTTT
V: TRBV28; size: .; J: TRBJ2-1; D: TRBD2; CDR3: CASSLQLASSYNEQFF; DNA: TGTGCCAGCAGTTTACAACTAGCGAGCTCCTACAATGAGCAGTTCTTC
V: TRBV20-1; size: .; J: TRBJ1-2; D: .; CDR3: CSASGPRNYGYTF; DNA: TGCAGTGCTAGTGGGCCCCGCAACTATGGCTACACCTTC
V: TRBV5-5; size: few; J: TRBJ2-1; D: TRBD2; CDR3: CASSLVRLAGGVYNEQFF; DNA: TGTGCCAGCAGCTTGGTCCGTCTAGCGGGAGGAGTATACAATGAGCAGTTCTTC
V: TRBV20-1; size: few; J: TRBJ2-5; D: TRBD2; CDR3: CSASPGLAGDQETQYF; DNA: TGCAGTGCTAGCCCGGGACTAGCGGGGGACCAAGAGACCCAGTACTTC
V: TRBV21-1; size: few; J: TRBJ2-7; D: .; CDR3: CASSSPPKRDRVEQYF; DNA: TGTGCCAGCAGCAGTCCACCTAAACGGGACAGGGTCGAGCAGTACTTC
V: TRBV6-6; size: .; J: TRBJ1-1; D: TRBD1; CDR3: CASIDRGTEAFF; DNA: TGTGCCAGCATCGACAGGGGCACTGAAGCTTTCTTT
V: TRBV7-7; size: few; J: TRBJ2-5; D: .; CDR3: CASSLGAGIETQYF; DNA: TGTGCCAGCAGCTTAGGGGCAGGCATCGAGACCCAGTACTTC
V: TRBV30; size: .; J: TRBJ1-3; D: TRBD1; CDR3: CAQGQGHSGNTIYF; DNA: TGTGCCCAGGGACAGGGACACTCTGGAAACACCATATATTTT
V: TRBV5-1; size: .; J: TRBJ2-7; D: .; CDR3: CASSPTSTPFYEQYF; DNA: TGCGCCAGCAGCCCGACTTCGACACCTTTCTACGAGCAGTACTTC
V: TRBV5-6; size: few; J: TRBJ2-4; D: TRBD1; CDR3: CASSRTGSKNIQYF; DNA: TGTGCCAGCAGCCGGACAGGGTCCAAAAACATTCAGTACTTC
V: TRBV7-2; size: .; J: TRBJ2-1; D: .; CDR3: CASSLVQGAYNEQFF; DNA: TGTGCCAGCAGCTTAGTACAGGGTGCCTACAATGAGCAGTTCTTC
V: TRBV12-3/TRBV12-4; size: .; J: TRBJ1-3; D: .; CDR3: CASNPDGSSNTIYF; DNA: TGTGCCAGCAACCCGGACGGTTCATCTAACACCATATATTTT
V: TRBV12-3/TRBV12-4; size: many; J: TRBJ2-1; D: .; CDR3: CASSLVGDEQFF; DNA: TGTGCCAGCAGTTTAGTCGGGGATGAGCAGTTCTTC
V: TRBV20-1; size: .; J: TRBJ2-3; D: .; CDR3: CSADSLRGSTDTQYF; DNA: TGCAGTGCTGACAGCCTACGGGGTAGCACAGATACGCAGTATTTT
V: TRBV19; size: few; J: TRBJ2-1; D: TRBD1; CDR3: CASSKGPGTGTVASYNEQFF; DNA: TGTGCCAGTAGTAAGGGCCCCGGGACAGGCACCGTAGCGTCCTACAATGAGCAGTTCTTC